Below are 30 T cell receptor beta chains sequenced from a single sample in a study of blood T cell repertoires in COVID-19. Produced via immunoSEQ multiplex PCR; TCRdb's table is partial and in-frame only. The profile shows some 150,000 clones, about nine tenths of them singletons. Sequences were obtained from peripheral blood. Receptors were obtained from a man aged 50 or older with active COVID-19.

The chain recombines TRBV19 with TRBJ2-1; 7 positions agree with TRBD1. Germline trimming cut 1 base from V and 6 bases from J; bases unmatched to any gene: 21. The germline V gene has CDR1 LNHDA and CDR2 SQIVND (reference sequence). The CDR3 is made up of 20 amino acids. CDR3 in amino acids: CASSIGVPGQPGGRANEQFF. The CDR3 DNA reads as TGTGCCAGTAGTATAGGGGTTCCGGGACAGCCGGGCGGTAGGGCCAATGAGCAGTTCTTC.

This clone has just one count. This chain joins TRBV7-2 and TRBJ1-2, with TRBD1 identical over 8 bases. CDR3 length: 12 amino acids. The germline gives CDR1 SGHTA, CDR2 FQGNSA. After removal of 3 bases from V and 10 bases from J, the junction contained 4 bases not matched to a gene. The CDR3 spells CASSFGTGPYTF. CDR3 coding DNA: TGTGCCAGCAGCTTCGGGACAGGCCCCTACACCTTC.

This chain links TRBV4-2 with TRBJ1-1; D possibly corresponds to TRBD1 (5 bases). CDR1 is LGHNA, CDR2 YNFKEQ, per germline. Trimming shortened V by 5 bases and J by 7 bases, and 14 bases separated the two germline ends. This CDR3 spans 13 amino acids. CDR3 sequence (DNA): TGTGCCAGCAGCTTTCCCGGGACTCTTGAAGCTTTCTTT. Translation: CASSFPGTLEAFF.

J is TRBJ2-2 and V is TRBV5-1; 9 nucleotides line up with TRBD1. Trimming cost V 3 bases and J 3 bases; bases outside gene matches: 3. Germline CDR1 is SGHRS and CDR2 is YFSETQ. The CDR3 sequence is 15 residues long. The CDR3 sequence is CASSSTGGDTGELFF. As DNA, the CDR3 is TGCGCCAGCAGCTCGACAGGGGGGGACACCGGGGAGCTGTTTTTT.

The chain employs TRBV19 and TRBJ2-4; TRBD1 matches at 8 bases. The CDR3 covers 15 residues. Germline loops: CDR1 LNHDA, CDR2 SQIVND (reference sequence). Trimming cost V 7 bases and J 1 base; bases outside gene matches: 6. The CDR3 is CASKGQGAAKNIQYF. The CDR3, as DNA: TGTGCCAGTAAGGGCCAGGGGGCGGCCAAAAACATTCAGTACTTC.

In DNA, the CDR3 is TGTGCCAGCAGTTACTCGGGGGGGCGTCCTACGCAGTATTTT. It yields the protein CASSYSGGRPTQYF. The chain combines TRBV6-2 or TRBV6-3 with TRBJ2-3; possibly TRBD2 for D (7 bases). The CDR3 consists of 14 residues. V was pared by 0 bases and J by 8 bases, with 12 bases between. Germline CDR1 is MNHEY and CDR2 is SVGEGT.

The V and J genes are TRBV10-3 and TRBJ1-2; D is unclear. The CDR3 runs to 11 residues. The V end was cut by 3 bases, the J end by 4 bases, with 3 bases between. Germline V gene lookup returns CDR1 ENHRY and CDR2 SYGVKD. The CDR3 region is CAISDSYGYTF. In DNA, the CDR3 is TGTGCCATCAGTGACAGCTATGGCTACACCTTC.

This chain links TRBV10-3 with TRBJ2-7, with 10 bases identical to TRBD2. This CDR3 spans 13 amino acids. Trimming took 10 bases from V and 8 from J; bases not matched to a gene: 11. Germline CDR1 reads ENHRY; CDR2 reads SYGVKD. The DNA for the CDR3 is TGTGCCACGGGACTAGCGAGGCAGATACAGCAGTACTTC. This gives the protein CATGLARQIQQYF.

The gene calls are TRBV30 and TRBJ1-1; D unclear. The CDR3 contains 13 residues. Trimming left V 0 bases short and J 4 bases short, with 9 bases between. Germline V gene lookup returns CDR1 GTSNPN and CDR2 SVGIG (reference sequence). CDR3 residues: CAWSVLAGTEAFF. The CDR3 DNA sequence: TGTGCCTGGAGTGTCCTTGCGGGCACTGAAGCTTTCTTT.

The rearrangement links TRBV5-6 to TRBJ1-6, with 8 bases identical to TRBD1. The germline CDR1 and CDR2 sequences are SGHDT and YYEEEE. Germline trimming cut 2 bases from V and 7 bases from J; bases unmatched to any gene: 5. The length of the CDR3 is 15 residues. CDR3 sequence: CASSLDDRGNSPLHF. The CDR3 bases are TGTGCCAGCAGCTTAGATGACAGGGGCAATTCACCCCTCCACTTT. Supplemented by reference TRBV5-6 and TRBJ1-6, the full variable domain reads DAGVTQSPTHLIKTRGQQVTLRCSPKSGHDTVSWYQQALGQGPQFIFQYYEEEERQRGNFPDRFSGHQFPNYSSELNVNALLLGDSALYLCASSLDDRGNSPLHFGNGTRLTVT.

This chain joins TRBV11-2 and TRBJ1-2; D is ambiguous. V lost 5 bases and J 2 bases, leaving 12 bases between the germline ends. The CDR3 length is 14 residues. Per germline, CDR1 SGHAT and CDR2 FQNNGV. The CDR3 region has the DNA TGTGCCAGCAGCCCCTTAACGACAAACTATGGCTACACCTTC. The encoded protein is CASSPLTTNYGYTF.

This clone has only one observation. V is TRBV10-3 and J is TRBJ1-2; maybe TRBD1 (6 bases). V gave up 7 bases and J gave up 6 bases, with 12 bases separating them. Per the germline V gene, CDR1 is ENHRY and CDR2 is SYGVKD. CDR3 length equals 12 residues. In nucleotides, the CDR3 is TGTGCCATCACTCAGACAGGCGATGGCTACACCTTC. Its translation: CAITQTGDGYTF.

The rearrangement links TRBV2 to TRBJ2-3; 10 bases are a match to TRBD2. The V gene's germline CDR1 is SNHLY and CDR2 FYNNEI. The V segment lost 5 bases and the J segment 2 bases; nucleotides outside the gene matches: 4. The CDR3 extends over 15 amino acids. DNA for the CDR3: TGTGCCAGCAGTCCCCTAGCGGGGGCCACAGATACGCAGTATTTT. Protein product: CASSPLAGATDTQYF.

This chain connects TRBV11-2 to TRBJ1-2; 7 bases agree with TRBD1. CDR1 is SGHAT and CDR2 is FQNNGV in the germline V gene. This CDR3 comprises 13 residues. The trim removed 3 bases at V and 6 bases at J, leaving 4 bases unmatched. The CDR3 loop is CASSFAGTDGYTF. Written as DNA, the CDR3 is TGTGCCAGCAGCTTTGCGGGGACAGATGGCTACACCTTC.

As DNA, the CDR3 is TGTGCCAGCTCACCACCGCGGAGCGGGGGAAACCGCGGGACCGGGGAGCTGTTTTTT. It codes for CASSPPRSGGNRGTGELFF. V usage is TRBV18 and J usage is TRBJ2-2; the match to TRBD2 covers 8 bases. The CDR3 contains 19 residues. The germline V gene has CDR1 KGHSH and CDR2 LQKENI. Trimming cost V 0 bases and J 5 bases; bases outside gene matches: 14.

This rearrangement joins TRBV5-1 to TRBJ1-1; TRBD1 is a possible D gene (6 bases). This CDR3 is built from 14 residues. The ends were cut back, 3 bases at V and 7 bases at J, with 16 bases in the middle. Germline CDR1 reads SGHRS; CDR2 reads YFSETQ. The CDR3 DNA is TGCGCCAGCAGCTCAACTCCAGGGGATCGTGAAGCTTTCTTT. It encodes CASSSTPGDREAFF.

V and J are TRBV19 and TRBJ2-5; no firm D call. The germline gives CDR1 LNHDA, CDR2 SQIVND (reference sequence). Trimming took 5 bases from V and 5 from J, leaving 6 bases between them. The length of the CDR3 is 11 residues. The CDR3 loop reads CASSLEETQYF. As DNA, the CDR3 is TGTGCCAGTAGTTTGGAGGAGACCCAGTACTTC.

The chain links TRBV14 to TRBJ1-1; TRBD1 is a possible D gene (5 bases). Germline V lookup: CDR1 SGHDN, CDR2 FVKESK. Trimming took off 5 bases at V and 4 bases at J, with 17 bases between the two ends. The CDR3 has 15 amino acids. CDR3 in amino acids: CASSFLGTGGTEAFF. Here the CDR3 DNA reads TGTGCCAGCAGCTTCCTGGGGACCGGGGGCACTGAAGCTTTCTTT.

For the CDR3, the DNA is TGTGCCAGCAGCCCCAGCGGACTCTCGAGGGAGCAGTACTTC. This translates into CASSPSGLSREQYF. The J gene is TRBJ2-7, the V gene TRBV11-2; tentative D call: TRBD2 (5 bases). The CDR3 runs 14 residues. Looked up from germline, CDR1 is SGHAT and CDR2 is FQNNGV. V lost 5 bases and J 7 bases, leaving 18 bases between the germline ends. Using reference TRBV11-2 and TRBJ2-7 for the parts outside the CDR3, the full variable domain is EAGVAQSPRYKIIEKRQSVAFWCNPISGHATLYWYQQILGQGPKLLIQFQNNGVVDDSQLPKDRFSAERLKGVDSTLKIQPAKLEDSAVYLCASSPSGLSREQYFGPGTRLTVT.

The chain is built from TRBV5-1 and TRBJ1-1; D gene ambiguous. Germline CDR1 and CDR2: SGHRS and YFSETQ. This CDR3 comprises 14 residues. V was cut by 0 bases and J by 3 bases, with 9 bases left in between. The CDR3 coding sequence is TGCGCCAGCAGCTTGGGGAGAGGGTACACTGAAGCTTTCTTT. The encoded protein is CASSLGRGYTEAFF.

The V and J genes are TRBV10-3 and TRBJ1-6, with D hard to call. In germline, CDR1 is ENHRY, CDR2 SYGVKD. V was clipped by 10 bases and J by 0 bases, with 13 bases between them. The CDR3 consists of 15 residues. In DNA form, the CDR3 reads TGTGCCACCGGACGGGGAAGCTCCTATAATTCACCCCTCCACTTT. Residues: CATGRGSSYNSPLHF.

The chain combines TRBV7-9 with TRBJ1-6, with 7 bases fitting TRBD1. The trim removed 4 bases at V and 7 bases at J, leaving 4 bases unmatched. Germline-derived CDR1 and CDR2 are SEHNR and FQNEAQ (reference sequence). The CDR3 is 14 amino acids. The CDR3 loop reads CASSWGQLNSPLHF. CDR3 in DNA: TGTGCCAGCAGCTGGGGACAGTTAAATTCACCCCTCCACTTT.

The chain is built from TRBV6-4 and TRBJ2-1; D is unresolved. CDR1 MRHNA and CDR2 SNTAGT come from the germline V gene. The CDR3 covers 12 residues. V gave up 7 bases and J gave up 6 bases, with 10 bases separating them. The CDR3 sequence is CASKNFRNEQFF. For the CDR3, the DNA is TGTGCCAGCAAGAACTTTCGCAATGAGCAGTTCTTC.

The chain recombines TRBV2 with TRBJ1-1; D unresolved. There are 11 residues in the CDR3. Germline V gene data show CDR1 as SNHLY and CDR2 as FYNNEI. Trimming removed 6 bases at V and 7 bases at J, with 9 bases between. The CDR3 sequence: CASRVEDEAFF. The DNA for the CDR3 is TGTGCCAGCAGGGTTGAGGATGAAGCTTTCTTT.

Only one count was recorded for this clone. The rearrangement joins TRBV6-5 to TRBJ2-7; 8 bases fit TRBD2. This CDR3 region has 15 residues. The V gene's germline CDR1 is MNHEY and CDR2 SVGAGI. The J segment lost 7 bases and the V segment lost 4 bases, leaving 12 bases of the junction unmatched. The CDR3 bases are TGTGCCAGCAGTTCGGAGAAATTGGGGACTAGGGAGCAGTACTTC. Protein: CASSSEKLGTREQYF.

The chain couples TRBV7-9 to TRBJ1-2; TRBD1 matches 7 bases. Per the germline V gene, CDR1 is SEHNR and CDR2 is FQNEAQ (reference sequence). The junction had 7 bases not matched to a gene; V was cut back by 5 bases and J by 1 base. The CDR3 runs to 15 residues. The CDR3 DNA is TGTGCCAGCAGCCTGGGACAGAGAAATAACTATGGCTACACCTTC. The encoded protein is CASSLGQRNNYGYTF.

CDR3 amino acids: CASSPGMDNTEAFF. The CDR3 nucleotides read TGCGCCAGCAGCCCCGGGATGGATAACACTGAAGCTTTCTTT. V and J are TRBV5-1 and TRBJ1-1, with D unresolved. V was shortened by 4 bases and J by 2 bases, with 12 bases between the two germline ends. The V gene's germline CDR1 is SGHRS and CDR2 YFSETQ. This CDR3 is built from 14 residues.

The CDR3 protein is CASRKASTSTDTQYF. The CDR3 coding sequence is TGTGCCAGCAGAAAAGCAAGTACTAGCACAGATACGCAGTATTTT. The chain is built from TRBV25-1 and TRBJ2-3; D unclear. The germline V gene encodes CDR1 MGHDK and CDR2 SYGVNS. Trimming stripped 6 bases from V and 0 bases from J, with 13 bases between. This CDR3 spans 15 amino acids.

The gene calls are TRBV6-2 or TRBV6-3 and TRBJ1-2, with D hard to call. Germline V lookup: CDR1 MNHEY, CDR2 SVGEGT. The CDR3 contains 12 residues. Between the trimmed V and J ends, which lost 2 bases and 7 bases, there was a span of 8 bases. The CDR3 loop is CASSYPGSGYTF. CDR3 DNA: TGTGCCAGCAGTTACCCCGGTTCTGGCTACACCTTC.

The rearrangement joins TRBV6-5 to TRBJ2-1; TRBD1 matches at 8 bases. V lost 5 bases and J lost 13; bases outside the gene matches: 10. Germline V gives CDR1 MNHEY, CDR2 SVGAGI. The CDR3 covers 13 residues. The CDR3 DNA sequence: TGTGCCAGCAGTCGCCCCCCGGGGACAGGCCAGTTCTTC. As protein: CASSRPPGTGQFF.